These 5 T cell receptor beta chains came from one sample sequenced in a study of blood T cells in healthy people across ages. Using a J-beta primer mix together with a sample-barcoded 5' primer, a second PCR was run for about 6 to 11 cycles. TCRdb re-derived calls from the 5' RACE reads in MiXCR, one entry per CDR3 protein. Counted here are approximately 810,000 distinct CDR3 sequences, 30% to 45% occurring once; the ten biggest clones make up over 10%. Sample: blood. These receptors were taken from a man aged 18 to 29 in good health.

The rearrangement uses TRBV30 and TRBJ2-7, with TRBD1 identical over 8 bases. V lost 7 bases to trimming and J lost 7 bases; unmatched junction nucleotides: 12. The CDR3 runs 13 residues. Germline-derived CDR1 and CDR2 are GTSNPN and SVGIG (reference sequence). CDR3 DNA sequence: TGTGCCTACACCCGGGACAGGTACAATGAGCAGTACTTC. This sequence encodes CAYTRDRYNEQYF.

This clonotype was seen only a few times. The gene calls are TRBV5-1 and TRBJ2-5; D is uncertain. V was cut by 0 bases and J by 5 bases, with 8 bases left in between. CDR1 SGHRS and CDR2 YFSETQ come from the germline V gene. The CDR3 loop spans 13 amino acids. The CDR3 reads CASSLEFGETQYF. The DNA for the CDR3 is TGCGCCAGCAGCTTGGAGTTCGGGGAGACCCAGTACTTC.

As to this clonotype: One end of the junction fails to match germline, which may point to a read error. This chain uses TRBV7-7 with TRBJ2-1; possible D gene TRBD1, 6 bases. Per the germline V gene, CDR1 is SSHAT and CDR2 is FNYEAQ (reference sequence). The CDR3 totals 13 residues. The CDR3 here is CASSRQEQETQFF. The CDR3 DNA reads as TGTGCTAGCAGTAGACAGGAGCAAGAGACCCAGTTCTTC. The full variable domain, rest sourced from reference TRBV7-7 and TRBJ2-1, is GAGVSQSPRYKVTKRGQDVTLRCDPISSHATLYWYQQALGQGPEFLTYFNYEAQPDKSGLPSDRFSAERPEGSISTLTIQRTEQRDSAMYRCASSRQEQETQFFGPGTRLTVL.

This clonotype was seen a few times. The gene calls are TRBV9 and TRBJ2-1; D is perhaps TRBD1 (6 bases). This CDR3 spans 19 amino acids. Germline V gene lookup returns CDR1 SGDLS and CDR2 YYNGEE. Trimming took off 5 bases at V and 0 bases at J, with 24 bases between the two ends. CDR3 nucleotide sequence: TGTGCCAGCAGTCCTTCGACAGGTGCCCTTTCTACCTCCTACAATGAGCAGTTCTTC. It translates to CASSPSTGALSTSYNEQFF.

Note on this clonotype: The germline gene is not matched at one end of the junction; a read error may be the cause. The chain combines TRBV7-2 with TRBJ2-1, with TRBD1 as a possible D gene (6 bases). CDR3 size: 15 residues. Germline CDR1 reads SGHTA; CDR2 reads FQGNSA. CDR3 protein: CASGLAQGSYNEQFF. CDR3 DNA sequence: TGTGCCAGCGGCTTAGCTCAGGGGAGCTACAATGAGCAGTTCTTC.